This T cell receptor beta chain was sequenced in a study of blood T cell repertoires in COVID-19. For the study at large: From the United States, Italy and Spain came samples of acute and convalescent COVID-19. The cDNA or gDNA used as material had been derived from T cells, B-cell-depleted T cells, or PBMCs.

During active infection, Seattle patients enrolled and were then monitored through disease. In the original processing: Amplification of reference gene primers provided the estimated nucleated cell counts. The data were produced by immunoSEQ multiplex PCR, yet TCRdb's version contains in-frame clones alone and is incomplete. V and J calls plus clone size are reproduced from that table; the DNA served to infer D and trimming. The repertoire has some 75,000 clones, approximately 84% of them found once; the top ten carry around 13%. Specimen: peripheral blood. This receptor was obtained from a man aged 45-60 years with COVID-19, enrolled during active disease.

This chain's CDR3 is CSHRDSNTGELFF. As DNA, the CDR3 is TGCAGCCACCGGGACTCTAACACCGGGGAGCTGTTTTTT. The rearrangement joins TRBV29-1 to TRBJ2-2, with D tentatively TRBD2 (6 bases). Germline loops: CDR1 SQVTM, CDR2 ANQGSEA. Trimming stripped 8 bases from V and 2 bases from J, with 12 bases between. This CDR3 has 13 amino acids.